A single T cell receptor (beta chain) is shown here with its context. Antigen specificity is unknown. The data originate from a study of T cells in localized non-small cell lung cancer. Whole-study findings and limits: Adjacent lung exhibited a median of approximately 59 among the 100 most abundant tumor clones. Uninvolved adjacent lung showed higher T cell clonality than tumor.

Repertoires were generated with immunoSEQ multiplex PCR, while TCRdb's copy carries only in-frame clones and drops some. The table shows around 1,300 clones, with around a third occurring only once. The CDR3 runs 15 residues. Trimming took 1 base from V and 5 from J; bases not matched to a gene: 5. Germline V gene lookup returns CDR1 LNHDA and CDR2 SQIVND (reference sequence). Nonneoplastic adjacent lung devoid of atypia was obtained no less than 2 cm from the tumor margin. Sequenced material: normal lung tissue next to the tumor, taken before any cancer treatment. The TCR was taken from a woman between 35 and 70 years old with stage I squamous cell lung carcinoma. The gene calls are TRBV19 and TRBJ2-5; 9 bases match TRBD2. CDR3: CASSIVLAGTETQYF. Written as DNA, the CDR3 is TGTGCCAGTAGTATAGTTCTAGCGGGGACTGAGACCCAGTACTTC.